This TCR beta chain was identified in a study of T-cell reconstitution after alpha-beta-depleted transplantation in children. Overall study findings and caveats: After transplant, high TCRbeta diversity at day 60 in some patients arose from surviving recipient T cells and thymic progenitors. Two months or so post-transplant, alpha-beta T cells reportedly derived from several hundred expanded graft clones. Counts and diversity of T cells one year after transplant came mostly from newly produced T cells.

In the case of this clonotype: Its antigen is still unknown.

The V gene's germline CDR1 is SGHVS and CDR2 FNYEAQ. The length of the CDR3 is 16 residues. Trimming left V 1 base short and J 0 bases short, with 11 bases between. Library preparation (for TCRbeta) was performed with unique molecular identifiers. Using its own MiXCR run on the PCR reads, TCRdb lists one record per CDR3 protein. The sample carries about 600,000 distinct CDR3 sequences, 10% to 15% recorded once. The chain couples TRBV7-6 to TRBJ2-3; TRBD1 is a possible D gene (5 bases). Here the sequenced sample was PBMCs, mostly from graft donor cells, taken 360 days after TCRalphabeta/CD19-depleted stem cell transplant. This receptor was identified in a male patient aged 5 to 17 who had a stem cell transplant for acute myeloid leukemia, so the T cells may come from the graft donor. The CDR3 sequence is CASSLENRPSTDTQYF. Written as DNA, the CDR3 is TGTGCCAGCAGCTTAGAGAACAGGCCTAGCACAGATACGCAGTATTTT.